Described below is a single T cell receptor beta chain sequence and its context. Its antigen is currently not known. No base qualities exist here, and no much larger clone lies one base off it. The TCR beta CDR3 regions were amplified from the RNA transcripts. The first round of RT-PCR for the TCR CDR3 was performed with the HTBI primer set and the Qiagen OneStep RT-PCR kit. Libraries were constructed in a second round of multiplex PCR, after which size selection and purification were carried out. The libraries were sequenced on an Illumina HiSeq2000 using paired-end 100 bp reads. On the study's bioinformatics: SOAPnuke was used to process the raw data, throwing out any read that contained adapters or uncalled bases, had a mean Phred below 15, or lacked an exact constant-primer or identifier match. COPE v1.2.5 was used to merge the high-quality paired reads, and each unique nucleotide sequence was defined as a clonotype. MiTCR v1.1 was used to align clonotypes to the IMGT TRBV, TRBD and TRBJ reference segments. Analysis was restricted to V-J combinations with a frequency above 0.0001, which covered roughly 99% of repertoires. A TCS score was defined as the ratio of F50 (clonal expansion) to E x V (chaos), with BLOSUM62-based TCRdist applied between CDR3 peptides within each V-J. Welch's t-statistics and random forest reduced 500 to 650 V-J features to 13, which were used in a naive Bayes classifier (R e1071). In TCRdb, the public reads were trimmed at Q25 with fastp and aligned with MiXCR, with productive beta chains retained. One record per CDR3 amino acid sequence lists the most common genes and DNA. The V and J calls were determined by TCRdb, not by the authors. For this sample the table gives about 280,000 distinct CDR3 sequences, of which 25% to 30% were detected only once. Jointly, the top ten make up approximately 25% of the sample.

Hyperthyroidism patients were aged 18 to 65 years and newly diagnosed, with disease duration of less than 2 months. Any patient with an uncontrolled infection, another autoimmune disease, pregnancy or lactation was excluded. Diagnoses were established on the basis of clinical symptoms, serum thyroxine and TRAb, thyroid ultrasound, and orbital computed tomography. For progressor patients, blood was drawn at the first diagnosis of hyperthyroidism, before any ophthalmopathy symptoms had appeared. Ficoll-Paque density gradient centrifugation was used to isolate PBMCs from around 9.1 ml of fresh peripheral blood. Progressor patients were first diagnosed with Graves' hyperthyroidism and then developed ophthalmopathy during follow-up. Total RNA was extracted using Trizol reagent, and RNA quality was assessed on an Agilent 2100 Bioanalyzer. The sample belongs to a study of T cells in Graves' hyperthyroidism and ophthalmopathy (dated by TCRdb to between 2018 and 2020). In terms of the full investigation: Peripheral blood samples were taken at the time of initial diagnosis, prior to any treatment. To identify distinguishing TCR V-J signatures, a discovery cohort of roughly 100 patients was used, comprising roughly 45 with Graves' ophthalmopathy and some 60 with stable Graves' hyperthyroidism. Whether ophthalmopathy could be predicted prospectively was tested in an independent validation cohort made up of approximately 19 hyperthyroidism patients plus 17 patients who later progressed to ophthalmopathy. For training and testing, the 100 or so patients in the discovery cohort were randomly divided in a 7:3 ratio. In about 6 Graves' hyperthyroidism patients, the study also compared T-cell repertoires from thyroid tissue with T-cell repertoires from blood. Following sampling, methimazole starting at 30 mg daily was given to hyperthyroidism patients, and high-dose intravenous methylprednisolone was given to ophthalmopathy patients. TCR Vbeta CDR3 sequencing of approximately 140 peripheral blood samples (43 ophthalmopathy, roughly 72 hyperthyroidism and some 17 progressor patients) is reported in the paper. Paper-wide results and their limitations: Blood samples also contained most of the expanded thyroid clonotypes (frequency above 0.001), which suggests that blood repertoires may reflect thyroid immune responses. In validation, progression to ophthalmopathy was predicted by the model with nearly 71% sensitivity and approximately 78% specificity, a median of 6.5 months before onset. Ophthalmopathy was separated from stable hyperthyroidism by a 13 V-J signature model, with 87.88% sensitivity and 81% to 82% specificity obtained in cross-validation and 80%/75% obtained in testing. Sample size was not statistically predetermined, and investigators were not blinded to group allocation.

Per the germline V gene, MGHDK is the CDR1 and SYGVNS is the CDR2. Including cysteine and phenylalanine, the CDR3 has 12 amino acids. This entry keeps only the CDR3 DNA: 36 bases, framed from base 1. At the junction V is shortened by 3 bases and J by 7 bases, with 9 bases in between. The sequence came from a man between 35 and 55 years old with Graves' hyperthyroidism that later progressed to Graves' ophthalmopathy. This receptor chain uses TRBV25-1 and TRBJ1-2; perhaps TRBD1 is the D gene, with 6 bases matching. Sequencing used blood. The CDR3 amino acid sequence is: CASSDNRVGYTF. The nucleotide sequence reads TGTGCCAGCAGTGATAACAGGGTTGGCTACACCTTC.